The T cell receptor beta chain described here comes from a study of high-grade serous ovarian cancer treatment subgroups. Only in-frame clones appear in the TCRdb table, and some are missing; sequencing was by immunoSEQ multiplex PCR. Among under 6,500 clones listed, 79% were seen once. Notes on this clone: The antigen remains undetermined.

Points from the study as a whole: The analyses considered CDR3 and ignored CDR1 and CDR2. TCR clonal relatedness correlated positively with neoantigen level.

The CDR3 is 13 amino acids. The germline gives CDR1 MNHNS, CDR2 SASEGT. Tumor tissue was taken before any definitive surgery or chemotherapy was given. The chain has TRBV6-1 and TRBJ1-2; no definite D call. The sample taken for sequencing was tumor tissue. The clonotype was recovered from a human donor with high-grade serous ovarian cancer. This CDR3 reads CALSEKGFPGYTF. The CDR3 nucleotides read TGTGCGCTATCAGAGAAAGGGTTTCCCGGCTACACCTTC.